One T cell receptor beta chain is described in this entry. The antigen this receptor binds is unknown. Base qualities are not provided; no much larger clone lies one nucleotide away. TCRbeta CDR3 regions were amplified from genomic DNA using the immunoSEQ Assay, a bias-controlled multiplex PCR. Processing in the source paper ran as follows. Nucleated cell counts per sample were estimated from amplification of reference gene primers within the assay. To quantify the absolute abundance of each unique TCRbeta CDR3 rearrangement, sequence reads were collapsed and filtered. For each sample, productive Simpson clonality was calculated by taking the square root of Simpson's diversity index across productive rearrangements. TCRdb re-hosts the immuneACCESS table, in-frame sequences only. Its copies lack some clones; in the studies checked, an unresolved V gene accounts for under half of them, and the cause for the rest is not known. Clonal size and the V and J genes are those of that table, whereas D and trimming came from the DNA. This sample lists over 250,000 clones; about 85% were detected once. In total, the top ten clones hold more than 10% of the sample.

The sample originates from a study of blood T cell repertoires in COVID-19 (dated by TCRdb to about 2020). For the study in its entirety: Collaborator samples came from the United States, Italy and Spain and covered acute and convalescent phases of COVID-19. The samples were drawn from two sources: the first 160 participants of the ongoing ImmuneRACE study, and 1,254 subjects contributed by 6 global collaborators. Where available, HLA class I and class II types were taken from metadata supplied by the sample provider and were not determined by assay-based typing. The material from the prospective study consisted of cDNA or gDNA derived from T cells, B-cell-depleted T cells, or PBMCs. Subjects who had been exposed to COVID-19, were actively infected with it, or had recovered from it provided the deeply sampled blood TCRbeta repertoires that made up the dataset. Nearly every sample came with metadata listing a de-identified subject ID, COVID-19 status, age in years and sex. The repertoires were made available in a free public database intended to serve as a resource for research on the immune response to SARS-CoV-2. The full study reports these points: Clinical and demographic metadata were provided uncurated, with the amount varying by source and participant.

The collaborating institutions used their own protocols to collect whole blood in K2EDTA tubes. For TCRbeta analysis, collaborators shipped samples as frozen whole blood, isolated PBMCs, or DNA extracted from either of those sample types. The sequence was obtained from a human donor in a cohort sampled during active COVID-19. Material: peripheral blood.

The nucleotides are TGTGCCAGCAGTTACTCAGCAGGGCCCCAGCATTTT. This is translated as CASSYSAGPQHF. The chain links TRBV6-2 or TRBV6-3 with TRBJ1-5; a confident D gene designation cannot be given. V and J lose 0 bases and 9 bases, and a span of 6 bases separates them. The germline V gene supplies CDR1 MNHEY and CDR2 SVGEGT. Its CDR3 holds 12 amino acids, cysteine through phenylalanine. This entry keeps only the CDR3 DNA: 36 bases, framed from base 1.